This T cell receptor (beta chain) was recorded in a study of blood T cell repertoires in COVID-19. About the research overall: Both acute and convalescent COVID-19 samples were obtained from the United States, Italy and Spain. T cells, B-cell-depleted T cells, or PBMCs supplied cDNA or gDNA.

As originally analysed: The authors estimated nucleated cell counts from reference gene primer amplification. The data were produced by immunoSEQ multiplex PCR, yet TCRdb's version contains in-frame clones alone and is incomplete. V, J and clone size are those of that table, while D and trimming were read from the DNA. This sample carries about 110,000 clones, around nine tenths of them seen once, and the ten largest clones take 6.5% to 10%. The receptor was isolated from a woman between 65 and 79 years old who had recovered from COVID-19. What was sequenced was peripheral blood.

The CDR3 nucleotides are TGCGCCAGCAGCCGCCAAGGGACAGTATATGGCTACACCTTC. Translating gives CASSRQGTVYGYTF. This sequence joins TRBV4-1 and TRBJ1-2, with 7 nucleotides matching TRBD1. Looked up from germline, CDR1 is MGHRA and CDR2 is YSYEKL. V shed 4 bases and J 5 bases; nucleotides not matched to a gene: 7. This CDR3 spans 14 amino acids.